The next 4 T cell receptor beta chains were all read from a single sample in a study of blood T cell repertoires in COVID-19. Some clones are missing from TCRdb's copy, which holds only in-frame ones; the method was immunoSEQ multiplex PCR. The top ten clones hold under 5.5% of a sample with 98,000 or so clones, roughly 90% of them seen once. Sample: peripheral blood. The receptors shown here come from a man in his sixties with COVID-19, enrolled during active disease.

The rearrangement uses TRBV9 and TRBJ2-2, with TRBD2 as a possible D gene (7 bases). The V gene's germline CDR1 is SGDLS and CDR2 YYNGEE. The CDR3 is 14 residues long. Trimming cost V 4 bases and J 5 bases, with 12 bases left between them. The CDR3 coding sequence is TGTGCCAGCAGCTCCGCGGGGGCGACCGGGGAGCTGTTTTTT. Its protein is CASSSAGATGELFF.

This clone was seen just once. CDR3 bases: TGTGCCAGCTCATACAGGCCCCGGGCGGGAGGCGAAATTAGCTACGAGCAGTACTTC. Translated, it gives CASSYRPRAGGEISYEQYF. The gene calls are TRBV18 and TRBJ2-7; the match to TRBD2 covers 8 bases. The CDR3 spans 19 residues. With V trimmed by 5 bases and J by 3 bases, 21 bases remained unmatched. Germline V gene data show CDR1 as KGHSH and CDR2 as LQKENI.

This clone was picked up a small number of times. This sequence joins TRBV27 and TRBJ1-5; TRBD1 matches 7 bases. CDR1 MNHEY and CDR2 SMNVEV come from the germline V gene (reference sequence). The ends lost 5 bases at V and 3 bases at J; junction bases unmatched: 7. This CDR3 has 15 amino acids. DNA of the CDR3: TGTGCCAGCAGTCCCGGAGACAGGGACAATCAGCCCCAGCATTTT. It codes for CASSPGDRDNQPQHF.

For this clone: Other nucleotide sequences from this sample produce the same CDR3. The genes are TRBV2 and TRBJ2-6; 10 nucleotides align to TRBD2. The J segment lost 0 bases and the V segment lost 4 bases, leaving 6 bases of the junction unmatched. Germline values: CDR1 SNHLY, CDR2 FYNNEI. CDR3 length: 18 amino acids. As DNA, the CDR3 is TGTGCCAGCAGTGTAGGCCTAGCGGGAGCCTCTGGGGCCAACGTCCTGACTTTC. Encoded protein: CASSVGLAGASGANVLTF.